Presented here are 14 T cell receptor beta chains from one specimen sequenced in a study of shared clonotypes between healthy human individuals. Naive CD8 populations comprised CD45RO-negative cells positively selected for CCR7, excluding terminally differentiated effector memory CD45RA+ cells. Sequenced by immunoSEQ multiplex PCR; TCRdb stores in-frame clones only, minus some. This sample has around 2,000,000 clones, with about 93% found just once. The specimen sequenced was naive CD8+ T cells from PBMCs. The receptor set was obtained from a young man in good health. Some clones in this sample may be carry-over from other donors' samples.

V is TRBV7-3 and J is TRBJ2-2; D possibly corresponds to TRBD1 (5 bases). This CDR3 is built from 15 residues. CDR1 is SGHTA and CDR2 is FQGTGA in the germline V gene. Trimming removed 5 bases from V and 1 base from J, with 11 bases in between. CDR3 region: CASSKGQGNTGELFF. CDR3 sequence (DNA): TGTGCCAGCAGCAAGGGGCAGGGGAACACCGGGGAGCTGTTTTTT.

The V gene is TRBV19, the J gene TRBJ1-4; TRBD1 is a possible D gene (6 bases). The CDR3 is made up of 15 amino acids. Looked up from germline, CDR1 is LNHDA and CDR2 is SQIVND (reference sequence). Trimming removed 1 base at V and 11 bases at J, with 17 bases between. CDR3 sequence (DNA): TGTGCCAGTAGTATAGGGGGGACATCACACAACAAACTGTTTTTT. Its translation is CASSIGGTSHNKLFF.

This chain uses TRBV7-2 with TRBJ2-7, with D tentatively TRBD2 (6 bases). The CDR3 is made up of 14 amino acids. V was cut by 1 base and J by 3 bases, with 10 bases left in between. Germline V gene sequence: CDR1 SGHTA, CDR2 FQGNSA. In DNA, the CDR3 is TGTGCCAGCAGCTTAGGGGGGGACGGCTACGAGCAGTACTTC. Amino acid sequence: CASSLGGDGYEQYF.

In this sample, this clone turned up a few times. The genes are TRBV20-1 and TRBJ1-1; D call uncertain. Germline V gene lookup returns CDR1 DFQATT and CDR2 SNEGSKA (reference sequence). CDR3 length equals 10 residues. V lost 7 bases and J 6 bases, leaving 9 bases between the germline ends. The CDR3 bases are TGCAGTGATCAGCGCTCTGAAGCTTTCTTT. It codes for CSDQRSEAFF.

The chain links TRBV19 to TRBJ1-2; D is unresolved. The CDR3 totals 12 residues. Trimming removed 7 bases from V and 4 bases from J, with 10 bases in between. Germline V gene lookup returns CDR1 LNHDA and CDR2 SQIVND (reference sequence). The CDR3 nucleotides read TGTGCCAGTACCTTGACGGTCTATGGCTACACCTTC. It is translated as CASTLTVYGYTF.

The J gene is TRBJ2-6, the V gene TRBV2; 7 nucleotides match TRBD1. The CDR3 length is 16 residues. In germline, CDR1 is SNHLY, CDR2 FYNNEI. The V gene end was trimmed by 4 bases and the J gene end by 2 bases; junction bases not matched to a gene: 5. Here the CDR3 reads CASSGDRVTGANVLTF. The CDR3 DNA is TGTGCCAGCAGTGGCGACAGGGTTACTGGGGCCAACGTCCTGACTTTC.

A remark on this clone: At the DNA level, this CDR3 is encoded by other sequences in the same sample as well. V usage is TRBV4-3 and J usage is TRBJ2-1; 10 bases align to TRBD1. The ends lost 5 bases at V and 3 bases at J; junction bases unmatched: 4. CDR3 length: 15 amino acids. CDR1 and CDR2 from the germline V gene are LGHNA and YSLEER. As DNA, the CDR3 is TGCGCCAGCAGCTTTCGGGACAGGGGCTACAATGAGCAGTTCTTC. Translating it yields CASSFRDRGYNEQFF.

The chain combines TRBV5-1 with TRBJ1-4; D is uncertain. The germline V gene has CDR1 SGHRS and CDR2 YFSETQ. Trimming left V 4 bases short and J 0 bases short, with 16 bases between. The CDR3 contains 17 residues. The DNA for the CDR3 is TGCGCCAGCAGCCTTCCGCCGGAAGACGCAACTAATGAAAAACTGTTTTTT. Amino acids: CASSLPPEDATNEKLFF. Drawing the rest from reference TRBV5-1 and TRBJ1-4, the complete variable domain is KAGVTQTPRYLIKTRGQQVTLSCSPISGHRSVSWYQQTPGQGLQFLFEYFSETQRNKGNFPGRFSGRQFSNSRSEMNVSTLELGDSALYLCASSLPPEDATNEKLFFGSGTQLSVL.

The chain joins TRBV10-1 to TRBJ1-2; possible D gene TRBD1, 5 bases. Per the germline V gene, CDR1 is WNHNN and CDR2 is SYGVQD (reference sequence). The germline V and J ends were trimmed by 3 bases and 8 bases, with 28 bases remaining between them. This CDR3 has 18 residues. CDR3 region: CASSDFVLGRASSEGYTF. In nucleotides, the CDR3 is TGCGCCAGCAGTGACTTTGTATTGGGCAGGGCAAGTTCGGAAGGCTACACCTTC.

CDR3 residues: CASSYSPAGPIYEQYF. For the CDR3, the DNA is TGTGCCAGCAGTTACTCCCCAGCGGGACCTATCTACGAGCAGTACTTC. V gene TRBV11-2 combines with J gene TRBJ2-7; 7 bases agree with TRBD2. Germline V gene lookup returns CDR1 SGHAT and CDR2 FQNNGV. CDR3 length equals 16 residues. The J segment lost 3 bases and the V segment lost 6 bases, leaving 14 bases of the junction unmatched. The complete variable domain, with remaining parts taken from reference TRBV11-2 and TRBJ2-7, reads EAGVAQSPRYKIIEKRQSVAFWCNPISGHATLYWYQQILGQGPKLLIQFQNNGVVDDSQLPKDRFSAERLKGVDSTLKIQPAKLEDSAVYLCASSYSPAGPIYEQYFGPGTRLTVT.

V and J are TRBV27 and TRBJ2-3, with D tentatively TRBD1 or TRBD2 (5 bases each). The germline V gene has CDR1 MNHEY and CDR2 SMNVEV (reference sequence). The length of the CDR3 is 15 residues. The V gene lost 6 bases and the J gene lost 6 bases, with 19 bases spanning the gap. CDR3 sequence: CASRSWGREGDTQYF. Here the CDR3 DNA reads TGTGCCAGCAGATCGTGGGGCCGGGAAGGCGATACGCAGTATTTT.

This chain connects TRBV2 to TRBJ1-1, with D unresolved. V was trimmed by 8 bases and J by 4 bases, leaving 8 bases between them. Germline CDR1 and CDR2: SNHLY and FYNNEI. The CDR3 spans 11 residues. The CDR3 loop reads CASHGPTEAFF. The CDR3 coding sequence is TGTGCCAGCCACGGTCCCACTGAAGCTTTCTTT.

The rearrangement links TRBV10-1 to TRBJ2-1; weak D call: TRBD1 (6 bases). V lost 0 bases, J lost 7 bases, and 13 bases lay in between. Germline loops: CDR1 WNHNN, CDR2 SYGVQD (reference sequence). The CDR3 consists of 15 residues. CDR3 in amino acids: CASSESRQGLNEQFF. CDR3 DNA: TGCGCCAGCAGTGAGTCTAGGCAGGGGTTGAATGAGCAGTTCTTC.

The chain uses TRBV6-5 and TRBJ2-1; possible D gene TRBD2, 5 bases. The ends were cut back, 5 bases at V and 4 bases at J, with 12 bases in the middle. Germline CDR1 MNHEY, CDR2 SVGAGI. The CDR3 length is 14 residues. CDR3 sequence: CASSPGLVYNEQFF. CDR3 bases: TGTGCCAGCAGTCCCGGACTCGTGTACAATGAGCAGTTCTTC.